This T cell receptor beta chain was observed in a study of CD4 and CD8 cells across lung adenocarcinoma regions. V shed 0 bases, J shed 4 bases, and the junction held 11 bases outside the gene matches. CDR1 is GTSNPN, CDR2 SVGIG, per germline (reference sequence). CDR3 size: 17 residues. TCRdb re-analysed the PCR reads in MiXCR, keeping a single row per CDR3 protein. The data show 9,500 to 12,000 distinct CDR3 sequences, about 55% seen once. This rearrangement joins TRBV30 to TRBJ2-1, with 8 bases that match TRBD1. The receptor was isolated from a male donor with lung adenocarcinoma. The CD4 and CD8 labels of this study may be unreliable. The sequenced sample consisted of CD4+ T cells from the center of a lung tumor. CDR3 coding DNA: TGTGCCTGGAGTGTCGCATTATGGACAGGGACTTACAATGAGCAGTTCTTC. Protein: CAWSVALWTGTYNEQFF. Full variable domain (remainder filled in from reference TRBV30 and TRBJ2-1): SQTIHQWPATLVQPVGSPLSLECTVEGTSNPNLYWYRQAAGRGLQLLFYSVGIGQISSEVPQNLSASRPQDRQFILSSKKLLLSDSGFYLCAWSVALWTGTYNEQFFGPGTRLTVL.